This TCR beta chain emerged from a study of T cell responses to AZD1222 COVID-19 vaccine. Background on the study: Second doses that came at about 4 or about 12 weeks were put together. General study findings and limits: Every sample of the repertoires postdated the peak T cell response. Most donors were white British and more were female, and clonal diversity was possibly underestimated. Recipients of AZD1222 seropositive at baseline numbered only 6 or 7.

Clones were read by immunoSEQ multiplex PCR, and TCRdb kept only the in-frame ones, dropping some. The sample contains approximately 110,000 clones, more than 75% of which appear only once. A remark on this clone: Its target is unknown.

In germline, CDR1 is MNHEY, CDR2 SVGAGI. Trimming removed 7 bases from V and 4 bases from J, with 11 bases in between. The CDR3 is 13 amino acids. V usage is TRBV6-5 and J usage is TRBJ1-3; D gene unclear. The sequenced sample was peripheral blood, obtained on day 0 of AZD1222 vaccination. This TCR came from an adult in good health. Here the CDR3 DNA reads TGTGCCAGCACCCAATTCTCCGGAAACACCATATATTTT. Residues: CASTQFSGNTIYF.